These 15 T cell receptor beta chains were all obtained from the same sample, sequenced in a study of shared clonotypes between healthy human individuals. Sequenced by immunoSEQ multiplex PCR; TCRdb stores in-frame clones only, minus some. The repertoire has approximately 1.5 million clones, roughly 98% of them found once; the top ten carry approximately 0.45%. Sequencing used naive CD4+ T cells sorted from blood. Subset here: CD45RA+ positively selected. Every receptor here comes from a man younger than 45 in good health.

This clone was seen just once. The same CDR3 can be traced to other DNA sequences in this sample. The V gene is TRBV28, the J gene TRBJ1-5, with 7 bases matching TRBD1. The CDR3 is made up of 13 amino acids. V lost 5 bases to trimming and J lost 4 bases; unmatched junction nucleotides: 2. Germline V CDR1 and CDR2: MDHEN, SYDVKM. The DNA of the CDR3 is TGTGCCAGCAGTCCGGGACAGAATCAGCCCCAGCATTTT. Encoded protein: CASSPGQNQPQHF.

The chain uses TRBV29-1 and TRBJ2-7, with D tentatively TRBD2 (6 bases). The CDR3 length is 14 residues. V was pared by 4 bases and J by 3 bases, with 16 bases between. CDR1 is SQVTM and CDR2 is ANQGSEA in the germline V gene. The CDR3, as DNA: TGCAGCGTTGCGAGGACTACAACTTTCTACGAGCAGTACTTC. Encoded protein: CSVARTTTFYEQYF.

The genes are TRBV7-6 and TRBJ2-2; no clear D. The CDR3 has 16 amino acids. Germline values: CDR1 SGHVS, CDR2 FNYEAQ. V lost 2 bases, J lost 5 bases, and 15 bases lay in between. The CDR3 nucleotides read TGTGCCAGCAGCTTAAGTGTCTCAGGAGAGACCGGGGAGCTGTTTTTT. Its translation is CASSLSVSGETGELFF.

This clone was found once. The genes are TRBV7-2 and TRBJ2-5; D is perhaps TRBD1 or TRBD2 (6 bases each). CDR1 SGHTA and CDR2 FQGNSA come from the germline V gene. Trimming removed 4 bases at V and 5 bases at J, with 20 bases between. The CDR3 extends over 16 amino acids. CDR3 DNA sequence: TGTGCCAGCAGCTGGAGAGTACAGGGACTTGGGGAGACCCAGTACTTC. Its protein product is CASSWRVQGLGETQYF.

Note on this clone: The identical CDR3 is also encoded by other nucleotide sequences in the sample. This chain uses TRBV5-1 with TRBJ2-1, with D hard to call. The CDR3 consists of 12 residues. V was pared by 2 bases and J by 3 bases, with 3 bases between. Germline loops: CDR1 SGHRS, CDR2 YFSETQ. In DNA form, the CDR3 reads TGCGCCAGCAGCTTCAGCTACAATGAGCAGTTCTTC. It encodes CASSFSYNEQFF.

This clone was observed a single time. This chain connects TRBV10-3 to TRBJ1-5, with D possibly matching TRBD1 (6 bases). In germline, CDR1 is ENHRY, CDR2 SYGVKD. Trimming stripped 0 bases from V and 5 bases from J, with 8 bases between. The CDR3 spans 14 residues. CDR3 sequence: CAISESSGDQPQHF. For the CDR3, the DNA is TGTGCCATCAGTGAGTCGTCAGGGGATCAGCCCCAGCATTTT.

The V and J genes are TRBV16 and TRBJ2-2; 14 nucleotides line up with TRBD2. CDR1 is KGHSY and CDR2 is FQNENV in the germline V gene. The CDR3 covers 15 residues. V lost 7 bases and J lost 7; bases outside the gene matches: 5. CDR3: CASKGLAGADGELFF. CDR3 in DNA: TGTGCCAGCAAGGGACTAGCGGGAGCGGACGGGGAGCTGTTTTTT.

This chain joins TRBV21-1 and TRBJ2-5; whether TRBD1, the table's D call, matches the DNA was not checked. TRBV21-1 is an annotated pseudogene. This CDR3 spans 17 amino acids. CDR3 coding DNA: TGTGCCAGCAAAGGAGACAGGGGGCGCCGAAACCAAGAGACCCAGTACTTC. Protein sequence: CASKGDRGRRNQETQYF.

V usage is TRBV15 and J usage is TRBJ2-5, with D possibly being TRBD2 (5 bases). The CDR3 runs to 16 residues. V dropped 5 bases and J dropped 2 bases, with 18 bases sitting between them. CDR1 is LNHNV, CDR2 YYDKDF, per germline (reference sequence). The CDR3 bases are TGTGCCACCAGCGGCCTCATCTCGGGGTGGCAAGAGACCCAGTACTTC. It is translated as CATSGLISGWQETQYF.

This CDR3 reads CAISGTNTGELFF. In DNA, the CDR3 is TGTGCCATCAGCGGTACTAACACCGGGGAGCTGTTTTTT. This chain joins TRBV10-3 and TRBJ2-2; D ambiguous. V lost 6 bases and J lost 2, with 7 bases in between. The CDR3 is 13 amino acids. Germline V gene data show CDR1 as ENHRY and CDR2 as SYGVKD.

The V and J genes are TRBV7-9 and TRBJ1-4; D is perhaps TRBD1 (6 bases). V lost 6 bases and J lost 6, with 11 bases in between. This CDR3 region has 13 residues. Germline CDR1 and CDR2: SEHNR and FQNEAQ (reference sequence). CDR3 protein: CASSNGGHEKLFF. CDR3 nucleotides: TGTGCCAGCAGTAATGGGGGCCATGAAAAACTGTTTTTT.

J is TRBJ2-7 and V is TRBV18; tentative D call: TRBD1 (6 bases). The CDR3 is 15 residues long. Germline V gene data show CDR1 as KGHSH and CDR2 as LQKENI. Trimming took off 4 bases at V and 0 bases at J, with 13 bases between the two ends. The CDR3 reads CASSRDNPSSYEQYF. The DNA of the CDR3 is TGTGCCAGCTCACGGGACAACCCATCCTCCTACGAGCAGTACTTC.

This sequence joins TRBV7-2 and TRBJ1-2, with D possibly being TRBD1 (5 bases). Germline lookup yields CDR1 SGHTA and CDR2 FQGNSA. The V gene lost 1 base and the J gene lost 3 bases, with 9 bases spanning the gap. This CDR3 is built from 14 residues. The CDR3 loop reads CASSLGDSYYGYTF. DNA of the CDR3: TGTGCCAGCAGCTTAGGAGACAGCTACTATGGCTACACCTTC.

The chain uses TRBV2 and TRBJ1-1; the D gene is possibly TRBD1 (6 bases). V was clipped by 5 bases and J by 1 base, with 11 bases between them. The V gene's germline CDR1 is SNHLY and CDR2 FYNNEI. This CDR3 has 14 amino acids. In DNA form, the CDR3 reads TGTGCCAGCAGTTCACAGGGCTCGAACACTGAAGCTTTCTTT. Its translation: CASSSQGSNTEAFF.

The chain has TRBV5-1 and TRBJ2-5, with 15 bases fitting TRBD2. J lost 3 bases, V lost 2 bases, and 8 bases had no gene match. CDR3 length: 18 residues. The germline CDR1 and CDR2 sequences are SGHRS and YFSETQ. The CDR3 DNA sequence: TGCGCCAGCAGCTTCGGGCCCGGGACTAGCGGGAGGAAAGAGACCCAGTACTTC. It translates to CASSFGPGTSGRKETQYF. The entire variable domain, with the rest obtained from reference TRBV5-1 and TRBJ2-5, is as follows: KAGVTQTPRYLIKTRGQQVTLSCSPISGHRSVSWYQQTPGQGLQFLFEYFSETQRNKGNFPGRFSGRQFSNSRSEMNVSTLELGDSALYLCASSFGPGTSGRKETQYFGPGTRLLVL.